This entry describes one T cell receptor (beta chain). This sample was taken from a study of tumor-infiltrating lymphocytes in primary liver carcinoma. TCR beta cDNA was reverse-transcribed from 400 to 500 ng of total RNA. The reaction used a constant-region primer and ProtoScript II reverse transcriptase. Each TCR beta library was derived from three nested multiplex PCR rounds that employed slightly modified ARM-PCR. TCRdb re-analysed the multiplex PCR reads in MiXCR, keeping a single row per CDR3 protein. The profile covers some 320,000 distinct CDR3 sequences, with about 60% appearing a single time and roughly 10% taken by the ten largest. The authors took blood RNA from unsorted whole blood and also extracted germline DNA. The sequencing input was peripheral blood. This clonotype was obtained from a man between 35 and 55 years old with primary liver carcinoma and hepatitis B virus infection.

In DNA form, the CDR3 reads TGTGCCAGCCGCCCCGAAATTAATTCACCCCTCCACTTT. This encodes CASRPEINSPLHF. The chain combines TRBV6-6 with TRBJ1-6; the D is unclear. This CDR3 is 13 amino acids long. Germline V lookup: CDR1 MNHNY, CDR2 SVGAGI (reference sequence). V lost 8 bases to trimming and J lost 6 bases, with 11 bases between them.